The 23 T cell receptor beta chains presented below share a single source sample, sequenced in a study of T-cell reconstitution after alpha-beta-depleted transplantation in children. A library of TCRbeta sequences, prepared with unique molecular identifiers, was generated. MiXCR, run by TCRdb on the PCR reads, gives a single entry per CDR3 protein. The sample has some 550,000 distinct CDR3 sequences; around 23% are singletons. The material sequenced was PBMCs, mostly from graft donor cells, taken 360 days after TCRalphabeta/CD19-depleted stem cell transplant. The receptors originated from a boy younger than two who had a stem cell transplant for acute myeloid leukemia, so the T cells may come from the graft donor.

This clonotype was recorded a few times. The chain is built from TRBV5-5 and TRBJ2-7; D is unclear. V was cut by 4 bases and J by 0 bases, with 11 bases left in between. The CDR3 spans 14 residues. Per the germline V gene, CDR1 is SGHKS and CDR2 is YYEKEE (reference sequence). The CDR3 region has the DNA TGTGCCAGCAGCCGGAGCGCAGTCTCCTACGAGCAGTACGTC. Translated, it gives CASSRSAVSYEQYV.

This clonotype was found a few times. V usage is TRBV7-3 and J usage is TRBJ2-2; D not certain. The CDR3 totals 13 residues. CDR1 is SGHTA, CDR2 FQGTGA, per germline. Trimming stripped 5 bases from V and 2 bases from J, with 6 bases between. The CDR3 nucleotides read TGTGCCAGCAGCATCTCAAACACCGGGGAGCTGTTTTTT. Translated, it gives CASSISNTGELFF.

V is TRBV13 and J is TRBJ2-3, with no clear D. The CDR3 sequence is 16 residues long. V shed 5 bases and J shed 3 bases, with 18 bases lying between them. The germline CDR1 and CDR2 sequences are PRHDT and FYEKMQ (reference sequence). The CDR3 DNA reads TGTGCCAGCAGCCACCGCCTCCGCTCATGGACAGATACGCAGTATTTT. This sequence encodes CASSHRLRSWTDTQYF. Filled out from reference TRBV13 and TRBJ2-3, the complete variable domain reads AAGVIQSPRHLIKEKRETATLKCYPIPRHDTVYWYQQGPGQDPQFLISFYEKMQSDKGSIPDRFSAQQFSDYHSELNMSSLELGDSALYFCASSHRLRSWTDTQYFGPGTRLTVL.

The CDR3 spells CSARGRLAGGVVEQFF. The CDR3 DNA sequence: TGCAGTGCTAGAGGGCGACTAGCGGGGGGAGTGGTGGAGCAGTTCTTC. This chain links TRBV20-1 with TRBJ2-1; 13 bases match TRBD2. This CDR3 is built from 16 residues. Germline V gene lookup returns CDR1 DFQATT and CDR2 SNEGSKA (reference sequence). V gave up 1 base and J gave up 10 bases; unmatched junction bases: 10.

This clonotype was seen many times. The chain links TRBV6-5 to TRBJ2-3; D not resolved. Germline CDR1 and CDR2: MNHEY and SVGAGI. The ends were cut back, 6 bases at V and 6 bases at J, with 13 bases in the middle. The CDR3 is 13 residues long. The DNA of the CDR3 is TGTGCCAGCAGCTACCGACCCGTCGATACGCAGTATTTT. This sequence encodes CASSYRPVDTQYF.

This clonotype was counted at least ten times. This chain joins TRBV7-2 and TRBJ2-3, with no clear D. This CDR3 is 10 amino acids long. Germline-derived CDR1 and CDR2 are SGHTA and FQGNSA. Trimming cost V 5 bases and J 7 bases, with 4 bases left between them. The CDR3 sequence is CASSAYTQYF. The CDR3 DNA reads TGTGCCAGCAGCGCCTATACGCAGTATTTT.

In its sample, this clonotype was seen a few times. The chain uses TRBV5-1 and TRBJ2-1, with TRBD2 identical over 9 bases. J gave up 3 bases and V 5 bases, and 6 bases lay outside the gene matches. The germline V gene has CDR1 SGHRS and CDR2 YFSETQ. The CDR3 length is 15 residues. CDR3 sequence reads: CASRNERGVYNEQFF. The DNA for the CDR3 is TGCGCCAGCAGAAACGAGCGGGGGGTCTACAATGAGCAGTTCTTC.

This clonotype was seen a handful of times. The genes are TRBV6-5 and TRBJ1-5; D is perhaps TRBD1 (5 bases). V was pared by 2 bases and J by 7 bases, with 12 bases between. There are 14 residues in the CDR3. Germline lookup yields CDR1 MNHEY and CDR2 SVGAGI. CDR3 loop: CASSYRRGGQPQHF. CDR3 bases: TGTGCCAGCAGTTACCGGAGGGGTGGGCAGCCCCAGCATTTT.

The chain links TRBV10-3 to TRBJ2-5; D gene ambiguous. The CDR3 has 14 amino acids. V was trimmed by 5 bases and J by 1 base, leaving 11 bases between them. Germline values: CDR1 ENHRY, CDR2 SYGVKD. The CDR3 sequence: CAISPSTVQETQYF. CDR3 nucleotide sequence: TGTGCCATCAGTCCTTCAACAGTCCAAGAGACCCAGTACTTC.

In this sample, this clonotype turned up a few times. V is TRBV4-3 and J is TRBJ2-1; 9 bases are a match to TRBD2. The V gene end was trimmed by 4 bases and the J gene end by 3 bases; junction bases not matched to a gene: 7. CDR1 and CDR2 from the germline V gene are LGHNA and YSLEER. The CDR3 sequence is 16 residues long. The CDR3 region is CASSPRLAGFYNEQFF. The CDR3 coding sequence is TGCGCCAGCAGCCCTCGGCTAGCGGGATTCTACAATGAGCAGTTCTTC.

The CDR3 protein is CASSSRLGITDTQYF. In DNA, the CDR3 is TGCGCCAGCAGCTCCCGACTAGGTATAACAGATACGCAGTATTTT. The rearrangement uses TRBV5-1 and TRBJ2-3; tentatively, D is TRBD2 (6 bases). Germline lookup yields CDR1 SGHRS and CDR2 YFSETQ. The CDR3 is 15 residues long. The V end was cut by 3 bases, the J end by 3 bases, with 14 bases between.

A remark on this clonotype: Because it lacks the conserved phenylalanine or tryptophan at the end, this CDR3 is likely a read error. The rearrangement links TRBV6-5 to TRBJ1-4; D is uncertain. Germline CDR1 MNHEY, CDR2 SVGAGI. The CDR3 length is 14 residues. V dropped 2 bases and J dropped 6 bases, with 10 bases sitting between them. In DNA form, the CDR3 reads TGTGCCAGCAGTTACGGCCAGGACGATGAAAAACTGTTTATT. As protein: CASSYGQDDEKLFI.

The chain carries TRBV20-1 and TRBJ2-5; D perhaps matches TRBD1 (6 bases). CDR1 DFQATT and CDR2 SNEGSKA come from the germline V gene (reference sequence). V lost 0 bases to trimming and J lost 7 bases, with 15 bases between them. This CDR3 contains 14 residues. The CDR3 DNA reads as TGCAGTGCTAGAGATGGCAGGGGCGAGGGGACCCAGTACTTC. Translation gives CSARDGRGEGTQYF.

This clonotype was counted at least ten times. This chain's CDR3 is CASSLGGQPTDTQYF. CDR3 in DNA: TGTGCCAGCAGCTTAGGGGGACAGCCCACAGATACGCAGTATTTT. The chain combines TRBV7-2 with TRBJ2-3, with 7 bases aligning to TRBD1. Unmatched junction bases numbered 3, after V lost 1 base and J lost 2 bases. The CDR3 extends over 15 amino acids. The germline V gene has CDR1 SGHTA and CDR2 FQGNSA.

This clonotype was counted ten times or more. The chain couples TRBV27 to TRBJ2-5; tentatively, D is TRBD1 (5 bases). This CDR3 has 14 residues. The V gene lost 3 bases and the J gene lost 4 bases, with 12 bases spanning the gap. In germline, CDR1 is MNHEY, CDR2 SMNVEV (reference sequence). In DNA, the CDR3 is TGTGCCAGCAGTTTGGGGCAGGCACGAGAGACCCAGTACTTC. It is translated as CASSLGQARETQYF.

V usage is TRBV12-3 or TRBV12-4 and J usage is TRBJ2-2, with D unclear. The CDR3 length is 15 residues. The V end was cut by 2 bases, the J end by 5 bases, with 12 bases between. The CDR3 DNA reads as TGTGCCAGCAGTTTACCGCCTCTGGGGACCGGGGAGCTGTTTTTT. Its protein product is CASSLPPLGTGELFF.

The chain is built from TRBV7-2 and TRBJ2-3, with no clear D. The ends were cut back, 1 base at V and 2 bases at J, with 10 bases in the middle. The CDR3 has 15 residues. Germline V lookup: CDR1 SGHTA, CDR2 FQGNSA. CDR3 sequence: CASSLVPGATDTQYF. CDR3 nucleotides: TGTGCCAGCAGCTTAGTCCCCGGAGCCACAGATACGCAGTATTTT.

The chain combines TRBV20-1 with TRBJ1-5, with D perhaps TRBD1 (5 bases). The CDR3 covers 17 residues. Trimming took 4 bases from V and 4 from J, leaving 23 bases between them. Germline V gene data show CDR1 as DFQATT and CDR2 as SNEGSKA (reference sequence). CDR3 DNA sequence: TGCAGTGCTATCGCCGAATGGGGCCTGGAGAGAAATCAGCCCCAGCATTTT. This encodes CSAIAEWGLERNQPQHF.

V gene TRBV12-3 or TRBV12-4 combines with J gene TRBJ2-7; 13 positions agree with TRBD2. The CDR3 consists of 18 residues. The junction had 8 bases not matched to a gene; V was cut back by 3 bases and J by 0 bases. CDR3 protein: CASSLRTSGGLSSYEQYF. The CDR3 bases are TGTGCCAGCAGTTTGAGGACTAGCGGGGGCCTGAGCTCCTACGAGCAGTACTTC.

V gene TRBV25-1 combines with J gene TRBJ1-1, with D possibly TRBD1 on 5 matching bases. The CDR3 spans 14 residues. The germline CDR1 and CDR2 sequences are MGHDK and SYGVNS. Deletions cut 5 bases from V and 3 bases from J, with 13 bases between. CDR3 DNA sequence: TGTGCCAGCAGTAGACGGGACCGGGACACTGAAGCTTTCTTT. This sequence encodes CASSRRDRDTEAFF.

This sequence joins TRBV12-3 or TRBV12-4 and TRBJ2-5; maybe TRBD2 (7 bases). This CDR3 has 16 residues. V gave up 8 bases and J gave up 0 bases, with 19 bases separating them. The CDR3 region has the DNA TGTGCCAGCTTAGCGATGGAGGGGGGGTACCAAGAGACCCAGTACTTC. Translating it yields CASLAMEGGYQETQYF.

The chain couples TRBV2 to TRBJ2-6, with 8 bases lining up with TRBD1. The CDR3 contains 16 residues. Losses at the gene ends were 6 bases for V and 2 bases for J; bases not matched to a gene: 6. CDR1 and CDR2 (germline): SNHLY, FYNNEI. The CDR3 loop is CASRTGALTGANVLTF. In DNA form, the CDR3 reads TGTGCCAGCAGGACAGGGGCGCTCACTGGGGCCAACGTCCTGACTTTC.

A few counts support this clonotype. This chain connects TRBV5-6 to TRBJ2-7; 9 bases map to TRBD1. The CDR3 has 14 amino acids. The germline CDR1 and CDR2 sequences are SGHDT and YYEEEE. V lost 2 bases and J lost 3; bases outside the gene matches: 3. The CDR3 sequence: CASSLGTGIYEQYF. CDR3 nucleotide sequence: TGTGCCAGCAGCTTAGGGACAGGGATCTACGAGCAGTACTTC.